The T cell receptor beta chain under discussion was sequenced for a study of early T cells in non-severe SARS-CoV-2 infection. Study observations and caveats: VDJdb-based annotation leaned toward anti-spike CD8 responses and missed private and CD4 specificities.

One entry per CDR3 protein results from TCRdb running MiXCR on the 5' RACE reads. The sample consists of tens of thousands of distinct CDR3 sequences, around 9.3% of them appearing once. V lost 5 bases, J lost 5 bases, and 24 bases lay in between. The CDR3 spans 17 residues. Germline V gives CDR1 SEHNR, CDR2 FQNEAQ (reference sequence). In regard to this clonotype: Antigen: not known.

V is TRBV7-9 and J is TRBJ2-5, with D perhaps TRBD1 or TRBD2 (6 bases each). Sequenced sample: whole blood. The TCR sequence derives from an adult who was a healthcare worker with PCR-confirmed SARS-CoV-2 infection or an uninfected control (not recorded which). CDR3 in amino acids: CASSLLGGRGRAETQYF. The CDR3, as DNA: TGTGCCAGCAGCCTACTCGGGGGCAGGGGAAGGGCGGAGACCCAGTACTTC.